This T cell receptor (beta chain) derives from a study of cytomegalovirus exposure and HLA in healthy donors. Study-wide context: A data release that came early held approximately 85 million unique TCRs from HLA-typed donors. Caucasian-associated ancestry cluster membership applied to about 80% of 398 genotyped donors.

The PCR contained 60 Vbeta and 13 Jbeta primers. Assay: immunoSEQ multiplex PCR; the TCRdb copy retains only in-frame clones and omits some. The table shows 180,000 or so clones, with 75% to 80% occurring only once. V shed 5 bases and J shed 5 bases, with 21 bases lying between them. CDR3 length: 16 residues. CDR1 is SGDLS, CDR2 YYNGEE, per germline. In the case of this clone: Its antigen is not identified.

Study-level results: Immune exposure information available was restricted to CMV serostatus. The number of N-insertions in an Asian-associated ancestry cluster was reportedly below the 666-donor mean in a later analysis.

This chain uses TRBV9 with TRBJ2-3; possible D gene TRBD1, 5 bases. The TCR was taken from a man aged 45-65 years in good health and CMV-seropositive. Sequencing used PBMCs. The CDR3 DNA is TGTGCCAGCAGTGAAGACAGCCTATCATTCGAAGATACGCAGTATTTT. Translation gives CASSEDSLSFEDTQYF.